The present T cell receptor (beta chain) was sequenced within a study of response to subunit inactivated influenza vaccine. Study findings and constraints: There was a suggestion from the authors that each seasonal influenza vaccination recruits few new T cells.

TCRdb independently ran MiXCR on the RT-PCR reads; one entry per CDR3 protein. The sample has 540,000 or so distinct CDR3 sequences, 13% seen once; the top ten hold less than 15%. Germline V gene data show CDR1 as ENHRY and CDR2 as SYGVKD. V dropped 8 bases and J dropped 3 bases, with 11 bases sitting between them. The CDR3 totals 13 residues. This clonotype was recorded at least ten times. Its antigen is still unknown. The sequencing used PBMCs from blood, collected roughly 46 days after vaccination. V usage is TRBV10-3 and J usage is TRBJ1-5; possible D gene TRBD1, 5 bases. This sequence was found in a middle-aged man who received an inactivated influenza vaccine. CDR3: CAIGRGTNQPQHF. CDR3 sequence (DNA): TGTGCCATCGGCCGGGGCACCAATCAGCCCCAGCATTTT.